This T cell receptor beta chain is drawn from a study of tumor and adjacent non-tumor tissue in lung cancer. No cell sorting was done before RNA was extracted from the tissue. More than 3 cm separated this lung sample from the edge of the tumor. The germline gives CDR1 MNHEY, CDR2 SVGAGI. With 6 bases removed from V and 13 bases from J, the gap between germline ends came to 19 bases. CDR3 length: 13 amino acids. About this clonotype: What it recognizes is unknown.

Overall study findings and caveats: Tumor repertoires had a smaller top 100 clone share than normal lung.

The library came from three nested PCR rounds adapted from ARM-PCR protocols. TCRdb re-analysed the multiplex PCR reads in MiXCR, keeping a single row per CDR3 protein. The sample records more than 45,000 distinct CDR3 sequences, roughly two thirds being singletons. The chain combines TRBV6-5 with TRBJ2-1; D remains ambiguous. This receptor was obtained from a woman in her sixties or seventies with non-small cell lung cancer. The material sequenced was distant non-tumor lung tissue. The CDR3 sequence is CASSHSNTGGQFF. Written as DNA, the CDR3 is TGTGCCAGCAGCCACTCGAACACCGGCGGACAGTTCTTC.